These T cell receptor beta chains were read from a single sample in a study of OX40 agonist ivuxolimab in advanced cancers. The repertoire was sequenced with immunoSEQ multiplex PCR; TCRdb's copy has only in-frame clones and lacks some. The sample shows tens of thousands of clones, 85% to 90% of them seen only once. Specimen: CD4+ or CD8+ T cells sorted from blood, collected in a trial of the OX40 agonist ivuxolimab. The receptors originated from an adult with an advanced solid tumor such as melanoma, head and neck, liver or kidney cancer. Both conserved end residues are part of each CDR3. The size entry is marked missing in some rows and otherwise reads once, few, many or a size class.

clone_size	v_call	j_call	cdr3_aa
.	TRBV4-1	TRBJ1-5	CASSRIHSGGRQPQHF
few	TRBV10-1	TRBJ2-1	CASSLLAGENEQFF
.	TRBV28	TRBJ2-7	CASTVNPGQASYEQYF
.	TRBV5-1	TRBJ2-5	CASSLTGSEETQYF
once	TRBV19	TRBJ2-2	CASSIPWTGELFF
.	TRBV29-1	TRBJ2-2	CSVNRDRNTGELFF
.	TRBV14	TRBJ2-2	CASSQGRNPSTGYTGELFF
once	TRBV28	TRBJ2-5	CASRDPAGIQETQYF
few	TRBV5-6	TRBJ2-7	CASSFSGIRAYEQYF
.	TRBV28	TRBJ2-7	CASSLGGSSYEQYF
once	TRBV7-3	TRBJ2-2	CASSLRGGGELFF
.	TRBV18	TRBJ2-5	CASSKSPETQYF
.	TRBV5-1	TRBJ2-3	CASSSGGYRTDTQYF
.	TRBV28	TRBJ2-2	CASSLWELGPNTGELFF
.	TRBV7-3	TRBJ1-1	CASSTQGGETEAFF
.	TRBV5-1	TRBJ2-2	CASSSGQGAGTGELFF
.	TRBV7-9	TRBJ2-7	CASRLDTSYEQYF
.	TRBV19	TRBJ2-1	CASSIELQNEQFF
.	TRBV2	TRBJ1-1	CASRAQGVTEAFF